These T cell receptor beta chains were read from a single sample in a study of blood T cell repertoires in COVID-19. Assay: immunoSEQ multiplex PCR; the TCRdb copy retains only in-frame clones and omits some. The sample comprises more than 300,000 clones, more than 75% of which are singletons, and under 11% rests with the top ten. The source material was peripheral blood. Receptors originate from a woman aged 25-40 years with COVID-19, enrolled during active disease. Each CDR3 is given with its conserved first and last residue. The order of the fields is J gene, clone size, D gene, V gene, CDR3 protein, CDR3 DNA. The D gene is left open where the match is weak. Clone size is shown for a subset of rows, as once, few, many or a class of expanded clone.

TRBJ1-4 once NA TRBV28 CASSPPRGFKATNEKLFF TGTGCCAGCAGCCCACCCCGGGGGTTCAAAGCAACTAATGAAAAACTGTTTTTT
TRBJ2-5 NA NA TRBV29-1 CSAGHIQETQYF TGCAGCGCCGGACACATACAAGAGACCCAGTACTTC
TRBJ1-1 NA NA TRBV6-5 CASSYVRQAVGTEAFF TGTGCCAGCAGTTACGTCAGACAGGCGGTGGGCACTGAAGCTTTCTTT
TRBJ1-1 NA TRBD1 TRBV5-1 CASSQGAGGTEAFF TGCGCCAGCAGCCAGGGGGCAGGGGGCACTGAAGCTTTCTTT
TRBJ1-2 few TRBD1 TRBV5-4 CASSSRDRGLYGYTF TGTGCCAGCAGCTCCCGGGACAGGGGACTCTATGGCTACACCTTC
TRBJ2-1 NA NA TRBV11-3 CASSPQNYNEQFF TGTGCCAGCAGCCCCCAGAATTACAATGAGCAGTTCTTC
TRBJ2-3 NA NA TRBV5-1 CASSLAVTDTQYF TGCGCCAGCAGCTTGGCGGTCACAGATACGCAGTATTTT
TRBJ2-5 NA TRBD1 TRBV16 CASSQWGQGTQETQYF TGTGCCAGCAGCCAATGGGGACAGGGGACCCAAGAGACCCAGTACTTC
TRBJ2-7 NA NA TRBV5-5 CASSLAGGTYSYEQYF TGTGCCAGCAGCTTGGCGGGCGGGACGTACTCCTACGAGCAGTACTTC
TRBJ1-5 once TRBD1 TRBV6-6 CASSRLRGDQPQHF TGTGCCAGCAGTAGACTCAGGGGGGATCAGCCCCAGCATTTT
TRBJ2-7 NA TRBD2 TRBV5-6 CASSFRTSGRYEQYF TGTGCCAGCAGCTTCCGGACTAGCGGGCGATACGAGCAGTACTTC
TRBJ2-5 once NA TRBV11-3 CASSLGPQQETQYF TGTGCCAGCAGCTTAGGACCACAGCAAGAGACCCAGTACTTC
TRBJ2-7 NA NA TRBV5-1 CASSSDRRAYEQYF TGCGCCAGCAGCTCCGACAGACGAGCCTACGAGCAGTACTTC
TRBJ2-3 NA NA TRBV7-6 CASSLAPQDTQYF TGTGCCAGCAGCTTAGCTCCCCAAGATACGCAGTATTTT
TRBJ2-1 NA NA TRBV6-6 CASDKVQNNEQFF TGTGCCAGCGATAAAGTACAGAACAATGAGCAGTTCTTC
TRBJ2-1 NA NA TRBV19 CASSTRDNYNEQFF TGTGCCAGTAGTACCCGGGACAATTACAATGAGCAGTTCTTC
TRBJ2-2 NA NA TRBV11-2 CAITRDTNTGELFF TGTGCCATCACCCGGGACACCAACACCGGGGAGCTGTTTTTT
TRBJ2-7 NA NA TRBV9 CASSVATTSYEQYF TGTGCCAGCAGCGTAGCTACTACATCCTACGAGCAGTACTTC
TRBJ2-1 NA TRBD1 TRBV30 CAWSTGGYNEQFF TGTGCCTGGAGTACAGGGGGCTACAATGAGCAGTTCTTC
TRBJ2-7 NA TRBD1 TRBV11-1 CASSLTWSGTGVEQYF TGTGCCAGCAGCTTAACCTGGAGTGGGACAGGGGTCGAGCAGTACTTC
TRBJ2-5 NA TRBD2 TRBV5-4 CASSVRLAGVGETQYF TGTGCCAGCAGCGTCCGACTAGCGGGAGTCGGAGAGACCCAGTACTTC
TRBJ1-3 NA NA TRBV6-5 CASSLKSTGGNTIYF TGTGCCAGCAGTCTAAAGTCGACGGGTGGAAACACCATATATTTT
TRBJ2-1 NA NA TRBV19 CASSIGRVYNEQFF TGTGCCAGTAGTATAGGGCGGGTTTACAATGAGCAGTTCTTC
TRBJ2-5 few NA TRBV5-1 CASSPAAKQTQYF TGCGCCAGCAGCCCGGCGGCTAAACAGACCCAGTACTTC
TRBJ1-4 NA NA TRBV7-9 CASSPQGSGEKLFF TGTGCCAGCAGCCCCCAGGGTTCGGGTGAAAAACTGTTTTTT
TRBJ1-1 NA NA TRBV20-1 CSASPRWNTEAFF TGCAGTGCTAGTCCTAGGTGGAACACTGAAGCTTTCTTT
TRBJ2-7 NA TRBD1 TRBV3-1/TRBV3-2 CASSHPNRGYGEQYF TGTGCCAGCAGCCACCCAAACAGGGGATACGGCGAGCAGTACTTC
TRBJ2-3 few TRBD2 TRBV28 CASRPGGPGDTQYF TGTGCCAGCAGACCGGGAGGGCCGGGAGATACGCAGTATTTT
TRBJ2-7 NA TRBD1 TRBV11-2 CASSIFRGRYEQYF TGTGCCAGCAGTATCTTCAGGGGGCGGTACGAGCAGTACTTC
TRBJ2-2 NA NA TRBV5-1 CASSLGGLGELFF TGCGCCAGCAGCTTGGGAGGCCTCGGGGAGCTGTTTTTT
TRBJ2-3 NA TRBD2 TRBV6-4 CASSENSGSSTQYF TGTGCCAGCAGTGAGAATAGCGGGAGTTCTACGCAGTATTTT
TRBJ2-7 NA NA TRBV27 CASSFKGRAYEQYF TGTGCCAGCAGTTTTAAAGGCAGGGCGTACGAGCAGTACTTC
TRBJ2-7 once NA TRBV29-1 CSATGVDGGSSYEQYF TGCAGCGCCACCGGGGTGGACGGGGGAAGCTCCTACGAGCAGTACTTC
TRBJ2-7 NA TRBD1 TRBV5-4 CASSSGTGGAYEQYF TGTGCCAGCAGCTCCGGGACAGGGGGCGCGTACGAGCAGTACTTC
TRBJ2-5 once TRBD2 TRBV7-6 CASSLAVGASGRAATQYF TGTGCCAGCAGCTTAGCGGTTGGAGCTAGCGGGAGGGCCGCGACCCAGTACTTC
TRBJ1-6 NA NA TRBV4-1 CASSPRGSPLHF TGCGCCAGCAGCCCAAGGGGGTCACCCCTCCACTTT
TRBJ2-7 NA NA TRBV30 CAWKAPRGYSYEQYF TGTGCCTGGAAGGCTCCCCGGGGGTACTCCTACGAGCAGTACTTC